The entry that follows covers one TCR beta chain sequence. Its antigen specificity is not known. Per-nucleotide qualities are absent, and no much larger clonotype sits a single base away. This record belongs to a study of cytomegalovirus exposure and HLA in healthy donors (dated by TCRdb to 2016 to 2017). As for the study more broadly: According to an earlier analysis of a few hundred of the donors, roughly 180 million T cells yielded some 120 million unique TCR beta sequences and about 300 Gb of sequence data. An early release that covered some 630 HLA-typed donors contained around 300 gigabases of sequencing data and 75 million to 100 million unique TCR sequences. The genetic ancestry cluster associated with self-reported Caucasian donors included 81% of the roughly 390 genotyped donors. The aim of the study was to test whether cataloging public T cell receptors could identify signatures of past pathogen exposure. Using immunosequencing, the study profiled T cell repertoires from 666 subjects and related those repertoires to cytomegalovirus serostatus. In addition to the first cohort of roughly 700 subjects, a separate validation cohort of approximately 110 different subjects was used. To predict cytomegalovirus infection status, the study brought together high-throughput TCR immunosequencing, statistical association of individual TCRs with disease status, and machine learning. A later analysis re-analyzed previously published TCR beta repertoires from approximately 670 donors and added high-resolution HLA genotyping to study TCR occurrence patterns. Rather than drawing on any new phenotypic data, the later analysis identified candidate immune exposures from TCR beta sequences and the way those sequences occurred across donors. To decide whether each TCR beta V gene segment behaved as functional or pseudogenic, an earlier analysis of over 500 of the donors relied on high-throughput TCR beta sequencing. Donor age, sex, ethnicity and CMV serostatus were collected together with the repertoire data. A later genetic analysis took genome-wide SNP genotypes for about 65% of the 666 donors and used that subset as a discovery cohort. Every discovery cohort repertoire had been produced on one sequencing platform. HLA typing covered class I and class II loci at four-digit resolution. Typing coverage differed by locus: A, B, C, DRB1 and DQB1 were typed in roughly 620-640 donors, DQA1 in approximately 520, DPA1 in 600 to 610, and DPB1 in 450 to 480. Because of strong linkage in the cohort, roughly five DR-DQ haplotypes were treated as single units for association and clustering. Among 398 genotyped donors of the cohort, an average of roughly 230,000 unique TCR beta nucleotide sequences was sequenced per donor, of which about 19% were non-productive. Study-wide conclusions, independent of this receptor: In a later analysis, several top co-occurrence clusters were reported to appear linked to parvovirus B19, influenza, CMV and Epstein-Barr virus. The study gave a list of over 150 TCR beta chains associated with cytomegalovirus. It was suggested by the authors that the approach could potentially be generalized to other disease states and immunological phenotypes. This cohort had only TCR beta chains sequenced, and the lack of alpha or paired-chain data limited which features could be detected. The classifier was reported to diagnose cytomegalovirus status with high specificity and sensitivity in both the original cohort and the validation cohort. According to a later analysis, most CMV-associated TCR beta chains appeared to be HLA-restricted, and the HLA associations seemed to be driven largely by CMV exposure. In a later genetic analysis, a missense DCLRE1C variant was associated with V-gene and J-gene trimming of TCR beta chains, and the association was replicated in an independent cohort. Most TCR sequences were observed very rarely across donors, whereas some public TCRs were present in many individuals. A further reported finding was that TCR beta sequences accurately predicted the HLA-A and HLA-B alleles for most subjects in the first cohort. In an earlier analysis of approximately 590 of the donors, most TCR beta V segments appeared in productive rearrangements about 90% or about 30% of the time, broadly matching IMGT annotations. Because some donors lacked HLA typing at each locus, the association tests relied only on the typed subset. Some IMGT-functional V segments, including TRBV6-2 and TRBV6-3, could not be told apart with the 87-base-pair reads, so those segments were excluded. Immune exposure information for the cohort was limited to CMV serostatus. Linkage disequilibrium might explain the correlated functional status among segregating V segments, but an unknown experimental factor could not be excluded. A few of the identified cytomegalovirus-associated TCR beta chains were confirmed in vitro to be specific for cytomegalovirus antigens. Specific HLA alleles were associated with 16,951 TCR beta sequences at a false discovery rate of 0.05 in a later analysis. Because counts were too low, roughly 17 rarely observed V segments, including chromosome 9 orphons, were left out of the earlier analysis of 587 of the donors. In a later analysis, HLA-associated TCR beta chains showed more clonal expansion and lower generation probabilities than non-associated chains that were equally common. A cluster of highly shared sequence variants was judged likely to be a technical artifact of the sequencing pipeline. Roughly uniform sequencing depth across donors was assumed in presence/absence analyses, although this assumption may not hold. Compared with the approximately 720-donor mean, donors in an Asian-associated ancestry cluster had fewer N-insertions in productive TCRs, according to a later genetic analysis. Assigning TCR associations to individual alleles was difficult when HLA alleles, especially DR and DQ, strongly co-occurred. In a later analysis, the rate of TCR association differed among HLA loci, with DRB1 alleles having the most associated TCRs and HLA-C alleles having the fewest.

The cohort comprised hundreds of healthy bone marrow donors. At the time of sampling, all cohort members were nominally healthy, though unrecorded immune exposures were likely present. The donor tested CMV seropositive and was one of the 289 seropositive cohort members. A peripheral blood sample was collected from each donor, and TCR beta sequencing was performed on peripheral blood mononuclear cells. Genomic DNA was extracted from the blood cell samples with the Qiagen DNeasy Blood Extraction Kit. Library construction relied on the immunoSEQ multiplex PCR assay. The multiplex PCR relied on a mix of 60 forward primers for TCR Vbeta segments and 13 reverse primers for TCR Jbeta segments. A multiplex PCR assay on genomic DNA amplified the CDR3 region of rearranged TCR beta genes. The Illumina HiSeq System was used to sequence the amplified TCR beta libraries as 87-base-pair reads. The paper's data handling went like this. A later analysis counted 65 million to 90 million unique TCR beta chains across the 650 to 700 repertoires, and some 11 million of these chains were shared by at least two donors. Raw reads were error-corrected and collapsed into unique sequences with a nearest-neighbor algorithm that merged closely related sequences to remove PCR and sequencing errors. CDR3 sequences were aligned to IMGT reference sequences to assign V, D and J gene segments. Each retained sequence needed at least a six-nucleotide match to both a V gene segment and a J gene segment. A rearrangement was called productive if the CDR3 had no stop codons and remained in frame with V and J, and every other rearrangement was called non-productive. CDR3 was defined according to IMGT convention as the region running from the second conserved V-encoded cysteine to the conserved J-encoded phenylalanine. The earlier analysis of fewer than 750 of the donors excluded sequences that lacked an unambiguous match to a single V gene segment. In an earlier analysis of several hundred of the donors, V segments were called functional above 56.7% productive rearrangements and were called segregating when the between-donor standard deviation exceeded 5%. A statistical classification framework was built for diagnosing cytomegalovirus status from the catalog of TCR beta chain sequences. V and J gene assignment, in a later analysis, came from comparing TCR nucleotide sequences with IMGT/GENE-DB human TR gene sequences. In a later analysis, CDR3 sequences and most-parsimonious VDJ recombination scenarios were assigned using the TCRdist pipeline. In a later analysis, each TCR beta chain was defined by its CDR3 amino acid sequence together with its V-gene family, and reads lacking a unique V-gene family were excluded. A later analysis removed several hundred highly shared, low-generation-probability nucleotide sequences to deal with suspected cross-contamination and a sequencing artifact. In a later analysis, a clonal expansion index was calculated for each public chain from normalized within-repertoire ranks of inferred template counts. In a later analysis, generation probabilities were computed using a VDJ recombination model fitted to out-of-frame rearrangements, and the results were checked against IGoR. In a later analysis, TCR-TCR, TCR-HLA and TCR-CMV co-occurrence was scored with hypergeometric tests, and a repertoire-size bias correction was applied to TCR pairs. To estimate false discovery rates, a later analysis permuted the HLA or CMV assignments 20 times. In a later analysis, co-occurring TCRs were grouped with DBSCAN, and TCRdist sequence similarity was added when clustering was performed within HLA-allele-positive subsets. Repertoires with fewer than 30,000 or more than 120,000 public chains were left out of co-occurrence clustering, as were a handful of repertoires with anomalous nucleotide sharing. Not all clones reach the TCRdb copy of this immuneACCESS table, which keeps in-frame sequences only. Checked studies attribute under half of the gap to unresolved V genes and leave the rest unexplained. V, J and clone size derive from that table, while D and trimming were established from the DNA sequence. This sample comprises 100,000 to 150,000 clones, over 80% of them detected only once. Clones ranked in the top ten supply roughly 20% of the sample.

V loses 0 bases, J loses 2 bases, and the germline ends lie 9 bases apart. The CDR3 runs 15 amino acids, cysteine and phenylalanine included. Only the CDR3 portion is preserved as DNA: 45 bases, with reading frame beginning at the first base. Reading the germline V gene gives CDR1 LGHNA and CDR2 YNFKEQ. Rearrangement joined TRBV4-2 to TRBJ2-3, with TRBD2 tentatively as D gene (6 bases match). The source is a man between 18 and 29 years old in good health and CMV-seropositive. The sample was PBMCs. This receptor carries the CDR3 CASSQERRATDTQYF. The bases are TGTGCCAGCAGCCAAGAGAGGAGGGCCACAGATACGCAGTATTTT.